Listed here are 21 T cell receptor beta chains from one sample, sequenced in a study of T cell changes during pregnancy in multiple sclerosis. Data came from immunoSEQ multiplex PCR; TCRdb stores just in-frame clones and leaves some out. The data show 40,000 to 55,000 clones, roughly 90% seen once. This sample comprised peripheral blood, obtained in the second trimester of pregnancy. The receptors come from a female donor in good health, enrolled as a control in a pregnancy study.

The gene calls are TRBV6-5 and TRBJ2-7; 7 nucleotides line up with TRBD2. Germline lookup yields CDR1 MNHEY and CDR2 SVGAGI. The CDR3 length is 13 residues. The junction had 5 bases not matched to a gene; V was cut back by 6 bases and J by 3 bases. The CDR3 loop reads CASSREAGYEQYF. The CDR3 DNA reads TGTGCCAGCAGCCGGGAGGCGGGCTACGAGCAGTACTTC.

The chain combines TRBV27 with TRBJ1-4, with D perhaps matching TRBD1 (5 bases). The CDR3 loop spans 14 amino acids. The V gene lost 2 bases and the J gene lost 7 bases, with 11 bases spanning the gap. The germline V gene has CDR1 MNHEY and CDR2 SMNVEV (reference sequence). Here the CDR3 DNA reads TGTGCCAGCAGTTTAGCGGGGGAGGGTGAAAAACTGTTTTTT. The encoded protein is CASSLAGEGEKLFF.

This chain joins TRBV7-2 and TRBJ2-5; tentative D call: TRBD1 (6 bases). Germline assignment: CDR1 SGHTA and CDR2 FQGNSA. The CDR3 length is 14 residues. Trimming stripped 4 bases from V and 1 base from J, with 10 bases between. CDR3 sequence (DNA): TGTGCCAGCAGCTCCTACAGGGCCCAAGAGACCCAGTACTTC. This encodes CASSSYRAQETQYF.

This clone was recorded a few times. This chain uses TRBV6-1 with TRBJ1-5, with D possibly being TRBD1 (5 bases). Trimming removed 2 bases at V and 5 bases at J, with 13 bases between. This CDR3 has 15 residues. Germline loops: CDR1 MNHNS, CDR2 SASEGT. DNA of the CDR3: TGTGCCAGCAGTGAAAGCGGGTCAGGGTATCAGCCCCAGCATTTT. The encoded protein is CASSESGSGYQPQHF.

In regard to this clone: This same CDR3 is encoded by further DNA sequences in the sample. The chain joins TRBV7-2 to TRBJ1-5; TRBD1 matches at 7 bases. Germline CDR1 and CDR2: SGHTA and FQGNSA. The J segment lost 2 bases and the V segment lost 5 bases, leaving 3 bases of the junction unmatched. The CDR3 spans 14 residues. The chain's CDR3 is CASSPTGGNQPQHF. The CDR3 DNA sequence: TGTGCCAGCAGCCCCACAGGGGGCAATCAGCCCCAGCATTTT.

The chain combines TRBV30 with TRBJ1-6, with TRBD1 as a possible D gene (5 bases). This CDR3 contains 14 residues. Trimming took off 4 bases at V and 6 bases at J, with 13 bases between the two ends. Germline-derived CDR1 and CDR2 are GTSNPN and SVGIG (reference sequence). CDR3 sequence: CAWTGSSLNSPLHF. CDR3 nucleotides: TGTGCCTGGACAGGGTCCTCTCTTAATTCACCCCTCCACTTT.

The V gene is TRBV5-5, the J gene TRBJ2-7; TRBD2 agrees at 9 bases. Trimming removed 3 bases from V and 0 bases from J; junction bases left unmatched: 10. Germline CDR1 reads SGHKS; CDR2 reads YYEKEE (reference sequence). The CDR3 has 17 residues. CDR3 nucleotides: TGTGCCAGCAGCTCCTTGTCGACTAGCGGTTACTCCTACGAGCAGTACTTC. Translated, it gives CASSSLSTSGYSYEQYF. Full variable domain (rest looked up from reference TRBV5-5 and TRBJ2-7): DAGVTQSPTHLIKTRGQQVTLRCSPISGHKSVSWYQQVLGQGPQFIFQYYEKEERGRGNFPDRFSARQFPNYSSELNVNALLLGDSALYLCASSSLSTSGYSYEQYFGPGTRLTVT.

The rearrangement links TRBV2 to TRBJ1-3, with 7 bases aligning to TRBD1. V dropped 6 bases and J dropped 2; count of bases not matched to a gene: 4. The CDR3 is 14 residues long. CDR1 and CDR2 (germline): SNHLY, FYNNEI. The CDR3 spells CASSTGTAGNTIYF. CDR3 coding DNA: TGTGCCAGCAGCACGGGGACAGCTGGAAACACCATATATTTT.

The chain combines TRBV19 with TRBJ2-2; the D gene is possibly TRBD2 (8 bases). Germline V lookup: CDR1 LNHDA, CDR2 SQIVND (reference sequence). V dropped 3 bases and J dropped 5 bases, with 16 bases sitting between them. The CDR3 sequence is 16 residues long. CDR3 nucleotide sequence: TGTGCCAGTAGTATTCGGGAGGGGGCCGCAACCGGGGAGCTGTTTTTT. Protein product: CASSIREGAATGELFF.

The CDR3 nucleotides read TGTGCCTGGAGCATAGTCAATTCACCCCTCCACTTT. Translating gives CAWSIVNSPLHF. The J gene is TRBJ1-6, the V gene TRBV30, with unresolved D. This CDR3 is built from 12 residues. Germline CDR1 and CDR2: GTSNPN and SVGIG (reference sequence). Trimming stripped 3 bases from V and 7 bases from J, with 7 bases between.

In DNA form, the CDR3 reads TGTGCCAGCAGCCCTCTCTGGGGGTGGGCGGGAGGGACTGGCACAGATACGCAGTATTTT. It codes for CASSPLWGWAGGTGTDTQYF. V and J are TRBV9 and TRBJ2-3, with 9 bases that match TRBD2. Per the germline V gene, CDR1 is SGDLS and CDR2 is YYNGEE. CDR3 length: 20 amino acids. J gave up 1 base and V 4 bases, and 19 bases lay outside the gene matches.

The table lists this clone with a few counts. The V call is TRBV7-9, the J call TRBJ1-1, with D hard to call. Trimming left V 2 bases short and J 7 bases short, with 5 bases between. CDR1 is SEHNR and CDR2 is FQNEAQ in the germline V gene (reference sequence). The CDR3 is 11 residues long. CDR3 amino acids: CASSLNFEAFF. In DNA form, the CDR3 reads TGTGCCAGCAGCTTAAACTTTGAAGCTTTCTTT.

This chain links TRBV7-2 with TRBJ1-5; TRBD1 might be the D (5 bases). V dropped 4 bases and J dropped 0 bases, with 10 bases sitting between them. Per germline, CDR1 SGHTA and CDR2 FQGNSA. The CDR3 spans 15 residues. CDR3 protein: CASSSSGYSNQPQHF. CDR3 nucleotides: TGTGCCAGCAGCTCGTCAGGGTATAGCAATCAGCCCCAGCATTTT.

The rearrangement joins TRBV6-6 to TRBJ2-2; TRBD1 matches at 8 bases. CDR1 and CDR2 (germline): MNHNY, SVGAGI (reference sequence). The V and J ends lost 8 bases and 2 bases, in that order; junction bases with no gene match: 7. The CDR3 extends over 15 amino acids. The chain's CDR3 is CASPSGTGNTGELFF. The CDR3, as DNA: TGTGCCAGCCCATCCGGGACAGGAAACACCGGGGAGCTGTTTTTT.

The genes are TRBV30 and TRBJ2-5, with TRBD2 matching over 9 bases. The CDR3 contains 16 residues. J was trimmed by 4 bases and V by 3 bases; bases with no gene match: 12. CDR1 is GTSNPN, CDR2 SVGIG, per germline (reference sequence). The CDR3 region has the DNA TGTGCCTGGAGCGGAGTTGGGCTAGCGGGATCAGAGACCCAGTACTTC. This gives the protein CAWSGVGLAGSETQYF.

The chain links TRBV18 to TRBJ1-6; TRBD1 is a possible D gene (6 bases). Trimming left V 3 bases short and J 3 bases short, with 12 bases between. The V gene's germline CDR1 is KGHSH and CDR2 LQKENI. The CDR3 runs to 16 residues. CDR3 in amino acids: CASSPVAGDYNSPLHF. CDR3 in DNA: TGTGCCAGCTCACCTGTAGCAGGGGACTATAATTCACCCCTCCACTTT.

The CDR3 region is CASGHDRAAGELFF. In DNA form, the CDR3 reads TGTGCTAGTGGTCACGACAGGGCGGCCGGGGAGCTGTTTTTT. The chain recombines TRBV12-5 with TRBJ2-2, with 7 bases aligning to TRBD1. The CDR3 contains 14 residues. Germline-derived CDR1 and CDR2 are LGHNT and FRNRAP. J lost 6 bases, V lost 5 bases, and 6 bases had no gene match.

This sequence joins TRBV27 and TRBJ2-2, with 9 positions matching TRBD2. CDR1 and CDR2 from the germline V gene are MNHEY and SMNVEV (reference sequence). The CDR3 sequence is 16 residues long. Trimming at V came to 8 bases and at J to 5 bases, leaving 12 bases not matched to a gene. The CDR3 region is CASRTAGGRRTGELFF. CDR3 in DNA: TGTGCCAGCCGGACTGCGGGGGGGCGTCGGACCGGGGAGCTGTTTTTT.

The chain uses TRBV5-1 and TRBJ2-3; TRBD2 might be the D (7 bases). Trimming cost V 6 bases and J 3 bases, with 14 bases left between them. The CDR3 has 14 residues. Germline V gene lookup returns CDR1 SGHRS and CDR2 YFSETQ. The CDR3 reads CASTEGGGTDTQYF. In DNA form, the CDR3 reads TGCGCCAGCACCGAGGGGGGGGGAACAGATACGCAGTATTTT.

The J gene is TRBJ1-1, the V gene TRBV29-1; 11 positions match TRBD1. The CDR3 extends over 14 amino acids. Germline values: CDR1 SQVTM, CDR2 ANQGSEA. The V segment lost 0 bases and the J segment 3 bases; nucleotides outside the gene matches: 0. CDR3 protein: CSVEEDRGHTEAFF. CDR3 bases: TGCAGCGTTGAAGAGGACAGGGGGCACACTGAAGCTTTCTTT.

In its sample, this clone was seen a few times. The chain employs TRBV2 and TRBJ2-7; 7 nucleotides agree with TRBD1. V trimming: 8 bases; J trimming: 0 bases; junction bases outside the gene matches: 10. Germline lookup yields CDR1 SNHLY and CDR2 FYNNEI. The CDR3 extends over 15 amino acids. The CDR3 nucleotides read TGTGCCAGCGGACTCGCCGGGACAGCCTCCTACGAGCAGTACTTC. It encodes CASGLAGTASYEQYF.